What follows describes a single T cell receptor (beta chain). This entry is derived from a study of blood T cell repertoires in COVID-19. Background on the study: Samples came from the United States, Italy and Spain, spanning acute and convalescent COVID-19. Nucleic acid was either cDNA or gDNA, and it came from T cells, B-cell-depleted T cells, or PBMCs.

Trimming took off 2 bases at V and 2 bases at J, with 9 bases between the two ends. CDR3 size: 14 residues. Germline CDR1 reads MNHEY; CDR2 reads SMNVEV (reference sequence). Authors' processing steps: It was from reference gene primer amplification that nucleated cell counts were estimated. Sequenced by immunoSEQ multiplex PCR; TCRdb stores in-frame clones only, minus some. V, J and clone size are those of that table, while D and trimming were read from the DNA. The sample has some 530,000 clones; 80% to 90% are singletons. This chain links TRBV27 with TRBJ1-1; D is perhaps TRBD1 (5 bases). The material sequenced was peripheral blood. The clonotype originates from a human donor in a cohort sampled during active COVID-19. DNA of the CDR3: TGTGCCAGCAGTTTACGCGGACAAAACACTGAAGCTTTCTTT. It encodes CASSLRGQNTEAFF.